These 15 T cell receptor beta chains were all obtained from the same sample, sequenced in a study of shared clonotypes between healthy human individuals. Libraries were prepared by immunoSEQ multiplex PCR; TCRdb keeps only in-frame clonotypes and omits some of them. The sample has 2,100,000 or so clones, approximately 96% seen once; the top ten hold less than 0.15%. The sequenced sample was naive CD4+ T cells sorted from blood. Subset meaning: CD45RA+ positively selected. These TCRs come from a man aged 18 to 30 in good health.

The chain has TRBV28 and TRBJ1-4; maybe TRBD1 (5 bases). Trimming took 3 bases from V and 10 from J, leaving 12 bases between them. The CDR3 extends over 13 amino acids. From germline, CDR1 is MDHEN and CDR2 SYDVKM. CDR3 in amino acids: CASSLGSGGKLFF. The CDR3, as DNA: TGTGCCAGCAGTTTGGGATCTGGGGGAAAACTGTTTTTT.

The chain recombines TRBV28 with TRBJ2-5; 10 bases line up with TRBD1. The CDR3 covers 17 residues. The germline V gene has CDR1 MDHEN and CDR2 SYDVKM. J was trimmed by 5 bases and V by 4 bases; bases with no gene match: 13. CDR3 region: CASSSPLRQGAGETQYF. DNA for the CDR3: TGTGCCAGCAGTTCCCCTCTTCGACAGGGGGCAGGTGAGACCCAGTACTTC. Full variable domain (outside the CDR3, taken from reference TRBV28 and TRBJ2-5): DVKVTQSSRYLVKRTGEKVFLECVQDMDHENMFWYRQDPGLGLRLIYFSYDVKMKEKGDIPEGYSVSREKKERFSLILESASTNQTSMYLCASSSPLRQGAGETQYFGPGTRLLVL.

The chain couples TRBV30 to TRBJ2-3, with TRBD2 as a possible D gene (6 bases). The CDR3 sequence is 13 residues long. Trimming stripped 6 bases from V and 6 bases from J, with 16 bases between. CDR1 GTSNPN and CDR2 SVGIG come from the germline V gene (reference sequence). CDR3 protein: CACRRAPIDTQYF. DNA of the CDR3: TGTGCCTGTCGGAGGGCGCCAATCGATACGCAGTATTTT.

The chain combines TRBV25-1 with TRBJ1-3; D uncertain. Trimming took 7 bases from V and 1 from J, leaving 11 bases between them. Germline-derived CDR1 and CDR2 are MGHDK and SYGVNS. The CDR3 has 14 amino acids. DNA for the CDR3: TGTGCCAGCACCCAAAAGGAGTCTGGAAACACCATATATTTT. It translates to CASTQKESGNTIYF. Combining the CDR3 with reference TRBV25-1 and TRBJ1-3 gives the whole variable domain EADIYQTPRYLVIGTGKKITLECSQTMGHDKMYWYQQDPGMELHLIHYSYGVNSTEKGDLSSESTVSRIRTEHFPLTLESARPSHTSQYLCASTQKESGNTIYFGEGSWLTVV.

The genes are TRBV29-1 and TRBJ2-7, with TRBD2 as a possible D gene (5 bases). The ends were cut back, 6 bases at V and 0 bases at J, with 12 bases in the middle. This CDR3 is built from 13 residues. Looked up from germline, CDR1 is SQVTM and CDR2 is ANQGSEA. The CDR3 loop is CSVRLNASYEQYF. DNA of the CDR3: TGCAGCGTCCGACTAAATGCCTCCTACGAGCAGTACTTC.

Comment on this clone: The sample holds other DNA sequences that translate to the same CDR3. The chain joins TRBV5-1 to TRBJ1-5, with 7 positions matching TRBD1. J gave up 1 base and V 0 bases, and 4 bases lay outside the gene matches. CDR1 and CDR2 from the germline V gene are SGHRS and YFSETQ. The CDR3 has 16 residues. CDR3 nucleotides: TGCGCCAGCAGCTTGGAAGGGGGCGCGAGCAATCAGCCCCAGCATTTT. Amino acids: CASSLEGGASNQPQHF.

A word on this clone: The sample has other DNA sequences that encode this CDR3 too. This chain uses TRBV10-3 with TRBJ1-2; D gene ambiguous. This CDR3 is built from 13 residues. Per the germline V gene, CDR1 is ENHRY and CDR2 is SYGVKD. Trimming removed 0 bases at V and 4 bases at J, with 6 bases between. Here the CDR3 DNA reads TGTGCCATCAGTGAGTCCGGCGGCTATGGCTACACCTTC. It specifies CAISESGGYGYTF.

The chain joins TRBV7-2 to TRBJ2-7, with 11 bases that match TRBD2. Germline CDR1 reads SGHTA; CDR2 reads FQGNSA. This CDR3 contains 17 residues. J gave up 2 bases and V 2 bases, and 8 bases lay outside the gene matches. CDR3 coding DNA: TGTGCCAGCAGCTTAACAAAACTAGCGGGAGTTGCCTACGAGCAGTACTTC. Residues: CASSLTKLAGVAYEQYF.

The genes are TRBV27 and TRBJ1-1; 11 nucleotides line up with TRBD1. The CDR3 contains 14 residues. Germline V gene data show CDR1 as MNHEY and CDR2 as SMNVEV (reference sequence). Trimming removed 1 base from V and 10 bases from J; junction bases left unmatched: 5. The CDR3 bases are TGTGCCAGCAGTTTATTTTCGGACAGGGGGCTAGCTTTCTTT. Encoded protein: CASSLFSDRGLAFF.

This sequence joins TRBV19 and TRBJ2-2, with 7 bases aligning to TRBD2. The germline gives CDR1 LNHDA, CDR2 SQIVND (reference sequence). The V gene end was trimmed by 5 bases and the J gene end by 6 bases; junction bases not matched to a gene: 6. CDR3 length equals 14 residues. The CDR3 DNA reads as TGTGCCAGTAGTCCTAGCGGTTCTCCCGGGGAGCTGTTTTTT. It specifies CASSPSGSPGELFF.

The chain has TRBV30 and TRBJ2-4; D not certain. The ends were cut back, 4 bases at V and 2 bases at J, with 12 bases in the middle. In germline, CDR1 is GTSNPN, CDR2 SVGIG (reference sequence). The CDR3 runs 14 residues. The CDR3 DNA is TGTGCCTGGACCCCCGGGTTACCCAAAAACATTCAGTACTTC. It translates to CAWTPGLPKNIQYF.

This clone was recorded a few times. This sequence joins TRBV7-9 and TRBJ1-6; 8 bases fit TRBD1. The CDR3 runs 13 residues. After removal of 2 bases from V and 9 bases from J, the junction contained 0 bases not matched to a gene. Germline V gives CDR1 SEHNR, CDR2 FQNEAQ (reference sequence). This chain's CDR3 is CASSLQGASPLHF. In nucleotides, the CDR3 is TGTGCCAGCAGCTTACAGGGGGCTTCACCCCTCCACTTT.

CDR3 sequence (DNA): TGTGCCAGTGGGACCTCCGGGGGATCTGGCTACACCTTC. Translation gives CASGTSGGSGYTF. The rearrangement joins TRBV19 to TRBJ1-2, with D possibly being TRBD1 (5 bases). The CDR3 runs 13 residues. The V gene lost 8 bases and the J gene lost 7 bases, with 17 bases spanning the gap. CDR1 and CDR2 (germline): LNHDA, SQIVND (reference sequence).

The chain joins TRBV7-3 to TRBJ1-1, with D possibly being TRBD1 (5 bases). CDR3 length equals 14 residues. Between the trimmed V and J ends, which lost 6 bases and 1 base, there was a span of 12 bases. CDR1 is SGHTA and CDR2 is FQGTGA in the germline V gene. The DNA for the CDR3 is TGTGCCAGCAGGGCGTCTGGGGGGAACACTGAAGCTTTCTTT. Translated: CASRASGGNTEAFF. Variable domain in full (rest from reference TRBV7-3 and TRBJ1-1): GAGVSQTPSNKVTEKGKYVELRCDPISGHTALYWYRQSLGQGPEFLIYFQGTGAADDSGLPNDRFFAVRPEGSVSTLKIQRTERGDSAVYLCASRASGGNTEAFFGQGTRLTVV.

The J gene is TRBJ1-2, the V gene TRBV28, with no clear D. Germline V gives CDR1 MDHEN, CDR2 SYDVKM. CDR3 length: 11 amino acids. V was pared by 2 bases and J by 7 bases, with 5 bases between. CDR3 amino acids: CASSLHRGYTF. In DNA form, the CDR3 reads TGTGCCAGCAGTTTACATCGTGGCTACACCTTC.